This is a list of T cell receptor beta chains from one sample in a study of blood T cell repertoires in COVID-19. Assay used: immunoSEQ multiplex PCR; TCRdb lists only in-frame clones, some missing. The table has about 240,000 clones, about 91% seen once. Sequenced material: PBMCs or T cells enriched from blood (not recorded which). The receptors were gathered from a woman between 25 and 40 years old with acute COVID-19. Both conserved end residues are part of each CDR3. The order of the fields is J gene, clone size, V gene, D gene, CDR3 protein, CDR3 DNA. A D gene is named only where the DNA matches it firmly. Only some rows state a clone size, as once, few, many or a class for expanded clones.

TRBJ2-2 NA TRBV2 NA CASMAGQLTGELFF TGTGCCAGCATGGCCGGACAACTTACCGGGGAGCTGTTTTTT
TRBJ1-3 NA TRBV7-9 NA CASSLIVGDGNTIYF TGTGCCAGCAGCTTAATTGTAGGGGATGGAAACACCATATATTTT
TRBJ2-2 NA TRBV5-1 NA CASSLERDKNTGELFF TGCGCCAGCAGCTTGGAAAGGGACAAGAACACCGGGGAGCTGTTTTTT
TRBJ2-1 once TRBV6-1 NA CASSEARTSGYNEQFF TGTGCCAGCAGTGAAGCGAGGACTTCAGGTTACAATGAGCAGTTCTTC
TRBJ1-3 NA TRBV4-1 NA CASSQQGSNTIYF TGCGCCAGCAGCCAACAGGGTAGTAACACCATATATTTT
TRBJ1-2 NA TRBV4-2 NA CASSQDGGREGGYTF TGTGCCAGCAGCCAAGATGGGGGCAGGGAGGGTGGCTACACCTTC
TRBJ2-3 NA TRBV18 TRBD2 CASSPLISGGAADTQYF TGTGCCAGCTCACCATTGATTAGCGGGGGGGCTGCAGATACGCAGTATTTT
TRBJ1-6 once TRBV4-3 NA CASSQDLSGHGNSPLHF TGCGCCAGCAGCCAAGATCTGTCAGGGCATGGTAATTCACCCCTCCACTTT
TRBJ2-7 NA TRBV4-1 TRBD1 CASSLLLRGQASEQYF TGCGCCAGCAGCCTCCTACTGAGGGGACAGGCTAGCGAGCAGTACTTC
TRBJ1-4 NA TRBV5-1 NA CASSLADSINEKLFF TGCGCCAGCAGCTTGGCTGACAGCATTAATGAAAAACTGTTTTTT
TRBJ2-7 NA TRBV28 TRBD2 CATGAGRRDEQYF TGTGCCACCGGAGCGGGGAGGAGGGACGAGCAGTACTTC
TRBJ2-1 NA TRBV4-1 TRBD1 CASSQIRDRGWGQFF TGCGCCAGCAGCCAGATAAGGGACAGGGGGTGGGGGCAGTTCTTC
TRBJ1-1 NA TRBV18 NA CASSLQGMNTEAFF TGTGCCAGCTCATTACAGGGTATGAACACTGAAGCTTTCTTT
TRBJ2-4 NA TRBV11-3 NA CASSPLTRLAKNIQYF TGTGCCAGCAGCCCTCTCACCCGACTGGCCAAAAACATTCAGTACTTC
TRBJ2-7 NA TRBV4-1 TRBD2 CASSRGGEQYF TGCGCCAGCAGCCGGGGGGGCGAGCAGTACTTC
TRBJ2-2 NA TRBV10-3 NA CAISELGQNTGELFF TGTGCCATCAGTGAGTTGGGACAGAACACCGGGGAGCTGTTTTTT
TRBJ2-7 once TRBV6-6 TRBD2 CASSYGGGETYEQYF TGTGCCAGCAGTTACGGCGGGGGAGAAACCTACGAGCAGTACTTC
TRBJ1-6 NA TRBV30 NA CAWSGGAGESPLHF TGTGCCTGGAGTGGGGGCGCGGGGGAATCACCCCTCCACTTT
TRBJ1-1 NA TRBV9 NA CASSVYPRGEVSMNTEAFF TGTGCCAGCAGCGTGTACCCCCGGGGTGAAGTTTCGATGAACACTGAAGCTTTCTTT
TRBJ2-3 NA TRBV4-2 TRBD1 CASSYFGETGTDTQYF TGTGCCAGCAGTTATTTCGGGGAGACAGGGACAGATACGCAGTATTTT
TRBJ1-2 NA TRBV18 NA CASSPPAGTETGYTF TGTGCCAGCTCACCACCGGCAGGGACTGAAACTGGCTACACCTTC
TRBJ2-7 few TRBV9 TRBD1 CASSAGPGQGVYEQYF TGTGCCAGCAGCGCCGGCCCGGGACAGGGCGTTTACGAGCAGTACTTC
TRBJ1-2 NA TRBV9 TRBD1 CASSGTGGPTCGYTF TGTGCCAGCTCCGGGACAGGGGGCCCAACGTGTGGCTACACCTTC
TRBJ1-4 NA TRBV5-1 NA CASSLGTGPNEKLFF TGCGCCAGCAGCTTGGGCACAGGGCCAAATGAAAAACTGTTTTTT
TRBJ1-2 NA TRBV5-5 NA CASSLGFQGIGYTF TGTGCCAGCAGCTTGGGTTTCCAGGGAATCGGCTACACCTTC
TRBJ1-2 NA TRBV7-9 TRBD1 CASSSDRKNYGYTF TGTGCCAGCAGCTCGGACAGGAAGAACTATGGCTACACCTTC
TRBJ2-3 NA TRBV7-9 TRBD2 CASSDSPSTSGGADTQYF TGTGCCAGCAGCGATTCACCGTCTACTAGCGGGGGGGCAGATACGCAGTATTTT
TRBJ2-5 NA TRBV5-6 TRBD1 CASSPTGTDQETQYF TGTGCCAGCAGCCCGACTGGGACAGACCAAGAGACCCAGTACTTC
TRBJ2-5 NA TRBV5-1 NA CASSARGREEETQYF TGCGCCAGCAGCGCCAGGGGAAGAGAGGAAGAGACCCAGTACTTC
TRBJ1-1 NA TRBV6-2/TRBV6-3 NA CASSLQGTATEAFF TGTGCCAGCAGTCTACAGGGCACTGCCACTGAAGCTTTCTTT
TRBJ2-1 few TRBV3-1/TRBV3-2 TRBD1 CASSLSDRGNEQFF TGTGCCAGCAGCCTTTCGGACAGGGGGAATGAGCAGTTCTTC
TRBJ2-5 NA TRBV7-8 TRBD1 CASSVNRGIQETQYF TGTGCCAGCAGCGTGAACAGGGGGATACAAGAGACCCAGTACTTC
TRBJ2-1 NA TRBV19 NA CASSISVNYNEQFF TGTGCCAGTAGTATCTCTGTAAACTACAATGAGCAGTTCTTC
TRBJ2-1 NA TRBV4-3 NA CASSLSIGEDEQFF TGCGCCAGCAGCCTATCAATAGGGGAAGACGAGCAGTTCTTC
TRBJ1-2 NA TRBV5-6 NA CASSLAQHYGYTF TGTGCCAGCAGCTTGGCACAGCACTATGGCTACACCTTC
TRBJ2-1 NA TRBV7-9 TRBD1 CASSSGTGGDEQFF TGTGCCAGCAGCTCCGGGACAGGGGGCGATGAGCAGTTCTTC
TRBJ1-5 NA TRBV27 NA CASWSSEPYRFYSNQPQHF TGTGCCAGCTGGAGTTCCGAACCCTACAGGTTTTATAGCAATCAGCCCCAGCATTTT
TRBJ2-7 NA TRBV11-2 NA CASSLGRPLLTFYEQYF TGTGCCAGCAGCTTAGGGAGGCCCCTACTTACCTTCTACGAGCAGTACTTC
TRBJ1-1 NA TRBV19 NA CASSPRGMTEAFF TGTGCCAGTAGCCCTAGGGGGATGACTGAAGCTTTCTTT